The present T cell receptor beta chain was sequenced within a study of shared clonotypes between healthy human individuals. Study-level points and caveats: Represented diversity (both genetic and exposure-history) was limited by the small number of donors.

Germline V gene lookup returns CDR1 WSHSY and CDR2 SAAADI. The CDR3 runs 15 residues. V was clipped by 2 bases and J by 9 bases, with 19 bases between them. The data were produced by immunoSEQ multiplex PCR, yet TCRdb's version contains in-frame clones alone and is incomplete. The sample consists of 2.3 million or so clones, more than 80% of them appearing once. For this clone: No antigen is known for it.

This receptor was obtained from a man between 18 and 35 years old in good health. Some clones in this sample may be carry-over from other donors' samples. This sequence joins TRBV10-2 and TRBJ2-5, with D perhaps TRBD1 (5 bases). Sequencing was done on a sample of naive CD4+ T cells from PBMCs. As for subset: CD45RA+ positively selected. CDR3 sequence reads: CASSENSAQAVAQYF. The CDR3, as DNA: TGCGCCAGCAGTGAGAACTCGGCACAGGCGGTGGCCCAGTACTTC.